This TCR beta chain is drawn from a study of graft-versus-host responses after intestinal transplantation. Study summary: As for transplant type, recipients had multivisceral, liver-intestinal, or isolated intestinal grafts. Following induction with anti-thymocyte globulin, all recipients were given tacrolimus and steroids for two to three years. Study-wide points: In recipient marrow, GvH clones were found, and some appeared first in ileum or blood. Those patients showing graft-donor T cell macrochimerism displayed high graft-versus-host to host-versus-graft clonal ratios in allografts.

The CDR3 sequence is 15 residues long. Germline loops: CDR1 SGHRS, CDR2 YFSETQ. V lost 0 bases and J 2 bases, leaving 11 bases between the germline ends. About this clone itself: The antigen remains unidentified.

Here immunoSEQ multiplex PCR was the method, and the copy in TCRdb shows in-frame clones only, minus some. The sample holds about 89,000 clones, roughly nine tenths seen once. The clonotype was recovered from a human donor who received an intestinal transplant. Material: unstimulated CD4+ T cells sorted from spleen or lymph node cells, obtained before intestinal transplant. J is TRBJ2-5 and V is TRBV5-1, with D perhaps matching TRBD1 (6 bases). CDR3 nucleotide sequence: TGCGCCAGCAGCTTGGACAGGGTATCACAAGAGACCCAGTACTTC. Its protein is CASSLDRVSQETQYF.